Each of the 8 T cell receptor beta chains below was sequenced from the same sample in a study of Graves' ophthalmopathy and Graves' hyperthyroidism. For repertoire sequencing, the TCR beta CDR3 regions were amplified from RNA transcripts. In the first round, RT-PCR was carried out with HTBI primers, and a multiplex PCR formed the second round. TCRdb ran MiXCR on the multiplex PCR reads and lists one entry per CDR3 protein. This table has some 210,000 distinct CDR3 sequences, over 25% appearing once. Specimen: peripheral blood. The receptors come from a man aged 45-60 years with Graves' ophthalmopathy.

The rearrangement joins TRBV2 to TRBJ2-7, with D perhaps matching TRBD2 (6 bases). Germline lookup yields CDR1 SNHLY and CDR2 FYNNEI. The germline V and J ends were trimmed by 7 bases and 3 bases, with 16 bases remaining between them. This CDR3 contains 14 residues. The CDR3 bases are TGTGCCAGCACCTCGATTAGAGCGGGCTACGAGCAGTACTTC. This translates into CASTSIRAGYEQYF.

This rearrangement joins TRBV5-1 to TRBJ2-7; 8 bases align to TRBD2. The CDR3 is 14 amino acids. J gave up 0 bases and V 4 bases, and 3 bases lay outside the gene matches. From germline, CDR1 is SGHRS and CDR2 YFSETQ. DNA of the CDR3: TGCGCCAGCAGCACTAGCGGAGACTCCTACGAGCAGTACTTC. Its protein product is CASSTSGDSYEQYF.

This chain connects TRBV19 to TRBJ2-7, with TRBD1 matching 10 bases. CDR1 LNHDA and CDR2 SQIVND come from the germline V gene (reference sequence). This CDR3 is 16 amino acids long. The ends lost 4 bases at V and 1 base at J; junction bases unmatched: 7. CDR3 nucleotide sequence: TGTGCCAGTAGTAGACAGGGGGCGCGCGGTTCCTACGAGCAGTACTTC. Translation gives CASSRQGARGSYEQYF. The complete variable domain, with remaining parts taken from reference TRBV19 and TRBJ2-7, reads DGGITQSPKYLFRKEGQNVTLSCEQNLNHDAMYWYRQDPGQGLRLIYYSQIVNDFQKGDIAEGYSVSREKKESFPLTVTSAQKNPTAFYLCASSRQGARGSYEQYFGPGTRLTVT.

Many counts were recorded for this clonotype. For the CDR3, the DNA is TGTGCCAGCAGCCCGACAGGGAAAGAGACCCAGTACTTC. Residues: CASSPTGKETQYF. The rearrangement joins TRBV11-3 to TRBJ2-5, with 7 bases that match TRBD1. V was pared by 5 bases and J by 3 bases, with 3 bases of the junction left unmatched. Germline V gene sequence: CDR1 SGHNT, CDR2 YENEEA. CDR3 length: 13 residues. The full variable domain, completed using reference TRBV11-3 and TRBJ2-5, is EAGVVQSPRYKIIEKKQPVAFWCNPISGHNTLYWYLQNLGQGPELLIRYENEEAVDDSQLPKDRFSAERLKGVDSTLKIQPAELGDSAVYLCASSPTGKETQYFGPGTRLLVL.

In this sample, this clonotype turned up many times. The chain recombines TRBV28 with TRBJ1-5, with 8 nucleotides matching TRBD1. CDR1 and CDR2 from the germline V gene are MDHEN and SYDVKM. The CDR3 has 19 amino acids. After removal of 5 bases from V and 0 bases from J, the junction contained 15 bases not matched to a gene. CDR3 DNA sequence: TGTGCCAGCAGTCCGTTACCCGGGACAGGAGCATATAGCAATCAGCCCCAGCATTTT. This encodes CASSPLPGTGAYSNQPQHF.

V and J are TRBV12-3 or TRBV12-4 and TRBJ2-7; D gene ambiguous. V lost 5 bases and J 3 bases, leaving 11 bases between the germline ends. This CDR3 is 13 amino acids long. CDR3 residues: CASSPNGVYEQYF. CDR3 coding DNA: TGTGCCAGCAGTCCTAATGGGGTCTACGAGCAGTACTTC.

This clonotype was seen at least ten times. The V and J genes are TRBV28 and TRBJ2-7; TRBD2 matches 10 bases. The CDR3 extends over 15 amino acids. Unmatched junction bases numbered 5, after V lost 3 bases and J lost 3 bases. In germline, CDR1 is MDHEN, CDR2 SYDVKM. CDR3 nucleotide sequence: TGTGCCAGCAGTTTGGGGCTAGCGGGGGTCTACGAGCAGTACTTC. Its translation: CASSLGLAGVYEQYF.

This clonotype was recorded many times. The rearrangement joins TRBV28 to TRBJ1-5; D unresolved. Germline V gives CDR1 MDHEN, CDR2 SYDVKM. The CDR3 runs 16 residues. V gave up 1 base and J gave up 6 bases, with 16 bases separating them. The CDR3 DNA is TGTGCCAGCAGTTTATTAAGCTGGTCAGGACCTCAGCCCCAGCATTTT. This sequence encodes CASSLLSWSGPQPQHF. Drawing the rest from reference TRBV28 and TRBJ1-5, the complete variable domain is DVKVTQSSRYLVKRTGEKVFLECVQDMDHENMFWYRQDPGLGLRLIYFSYDVKMKEKGDIPEGYSVSREKKERFSLILESASTNQTSMYLCASSLLSWSGPQPQHFGDGTRLSIL.